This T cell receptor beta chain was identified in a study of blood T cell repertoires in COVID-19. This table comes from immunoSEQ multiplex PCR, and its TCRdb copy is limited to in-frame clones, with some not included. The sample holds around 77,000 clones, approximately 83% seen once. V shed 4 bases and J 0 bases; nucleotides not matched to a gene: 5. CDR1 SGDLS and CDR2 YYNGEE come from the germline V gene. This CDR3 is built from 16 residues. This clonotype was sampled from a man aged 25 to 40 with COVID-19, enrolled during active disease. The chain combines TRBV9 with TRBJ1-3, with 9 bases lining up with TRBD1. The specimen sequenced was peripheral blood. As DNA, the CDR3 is TGTGCCAGCAGCAGGGACAGGGCCCACTCTGGAAACACCATATATTTT. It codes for CASSRDRAHSGNTIYF. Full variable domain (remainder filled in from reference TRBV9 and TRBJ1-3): DSGVTQTPKHLITATGQRVTLRCSPRSGDLSVYWYQQSLDQGLQFLIQYYNGEERAKGNILERFSAQQFPDLHSELNLSSLELGDSALYFCASSRDRAHSGNTIYFGEGSWLTVV.